The 27 T cell receptor beta chains presented below share a single source sample, sequenced in a study of post-analysis software for immune sequencing data. Presence of unique molecular identifiers characterized the TCR beta cDNA libraries. Each CDR3 protein gets one entry after TCRdb re-called the PCR reads with MiXCR. The sample has under 200,000 distinct CDR3 sequences; roughly 34% are singletons. Source: blood, taken after autologous hematopoietic stem cell transplantation. These TCRs come from a girl aged 10 to 17 with multiple sclerosis.

CDR3 DNA: TGTGCCAGCAGTTACCGGAGAGGGAAGGGTGAAAAACTGTTTTTT. It yields the protein CASSYRRGKGEKLFF. The chain combines TRBV6-5 with TRBJ1-4; unclear D gene. V lost 2 bases to trimming and J lost 7 bases, with 14 bases between them. Germline CDR1 reads MNHEY; CDR2 reads SVGAGI. This CDR3 contains 15 residues.

This chain joins TRBV12-3 or TRBV12-4 and TRBJ2-1; no definite D call. The CDR3 consists of 12 residues. The V gene lost 3 bases and the J gene lost 10 bases, with 10 bases spanning the gap. CDR3 in amino acids: CASSFRPREQFF. Here the CDR3 DNA reads TGTGCCAGCAGTTTCCGCCCTAGGGAGCAGTTCTTC.

V and J are TRBV29-1 and TRBJ2-5; D uncertain. Germline V gene sequence: CDR1 SQVTM, CDR2 ANQGSEA. Between the trimmed V and J ends, which lost 1 base and 2 bases, there was a span of 14 bases. This CDR3 has 15 amino acids. The CDR3 loop reads CSVEVHSHPQETQYF. CDR3 in DNA: TGCAGCGTTGAAGTTCACTCACACCCTCAAGAGACCCAGTACTTC.

V and J are TRBV7-8 and TRBJ2-3; 7 positions agree with TRBD2. Germline-derived CDR1 and CDR2 are SGHVS and FQNEAQ. V shed 5 bases, J shed 0 bases, and the junction held 5 bases outside the gene matches. This CDR3 is 15 amino acids long. As DNA, the CDR3 is TGTGCCAGCAGCCCAGGACTAGTCAGCACAGATACGCAGTATTTT. Translation: CASSPGLVSTDTQYF.

This clonotype was counted a single time. The rearrangement uses TRBV7-8 and TRBJ2-1; 9 bases line up with TRBD1. The CDR3 has 15 amino acids. Trimming took 1 base from V and 8 from J; bases not matched to a gene: 6. The V gene's germline CDR1 is SGHVS and CDR2 FQNEAQ. CDR3 amino acids: CASSLGFRTGDEQFF. In nucleotides, the CDR3 is TGTGCCAGCAGCTTAGGATTCAGGACAGGGGATGAGCAGTTCTTC. Full variable domain (missing parts from reference TRBV7-8 and TRBJ2-1): GAGVSQSPRYKVAKRGQDVALRCDPISGHVSLFWYQQALGQGPEFLTYFQNEAQLDKSGLPSDRFFAERPEGSVSTLKIQRTQQEDSAVYLCASSLGFRTGDEQFFGPGTRLTVL.

As DNA, the CDR3 is TGTGCCAGCAGCTGGGGAGGGAGGGTCCTTACCTACGAGCAGTACTTC. Protein sequence: CASSWGGRVLTYEQYF. V is TRBV7-2 and J is TRBJ2-7, with 7 bases fitting TRBD2. The CDR3 runs to 16 residues. The V segment lost 4 bases and the J segment 2 bases; nucleotides outside the gene matches: 11. Germline V CDR1 and CDR2: SGHTA, FQGNSA. The full variable domain, with the rest looked up from reference TRBV7-2 and TRBJ2-7, is GAGVSQSPSNKVTEKGKDVELRCDPISGHTALYWYRQSLGQGLEFLIYFQGNSAPDKSGLPSDRFSAERTGGSVSTLTIQRTQQEDSAVYLCASSWGGRVLTYEQYFGPGTRLTVT.

The CDR3 sequence is CASSALGDSPRNEQFF. The CDR3, as DNA: TGTGCCAGCAGCGCCCTTGGGGACTCCCCTCGGAATGAGCAGTTCTTC. This sequence joins TRBV9 and TRBJ2-1, with D tentatively TRBD2 (6 bases). CDR1 SGDLS and CDR2 YYNGEE come from the germline V gene. Trimming removed 3 bases from V and 7 bases from J, with 20 bases in between. This CDR3 contains 16 residues.

This chain connects TRBV20-1 to TRBJ2-7, with 9 bases that match TRBD2. Germline CDR1 and CDR2: DFQATT and SNEGSKA (reference sequence). CDR3 length: 15 residues. V lost 3 bases, J lost 5 bases, and 11 bases stayed unmatched. CDR3 DNA sequence: TGCAGTGCTAGGTTTGCGGGAGGGCCGGGGAACGAGCAGTACTTC. It codes for CSARFAGGPGNEQYF.

The V gene is TRBV27, the J gene TRBJ1-1; D is possibly TRBD1 (5 bases). Deletions cut 6 bases from V and 4 bases from J, with 15 bases between. The CDR3 loop spans 14 amino acids. In germline, CDR1 is MNHEY, CDR2 SMNVEV (reference sequence). CDR3 sequence: CASSLLGGFTEAFF. The CDR3, as DNA: TGTGCCAGCAGCCTTCTGGGGGGTTTCACTGAAGCTTTCTTT.

The chain links TRBV15 to TRBJ2-5; D ambiguous. The end of the DNA is better explained by TRBJ2-7, so the J call may be wrong. The CDR3 is 13 amino acids. The germline gives CDR1 LNHNV, CDR2 YYDKDF (reference sequence). CDR3 sequence: CATSRTDGYEQYF. The CDR3 region has the DNA TGTGCCACCAGCCGTACGGACGGATACGAGCAGTACTTC.

This clonotype was seen a handful of times. The CDR3 nucleotides are TGCAGTGCTAGAGAAGAAACTTTCGGTAGGGCCTACGAGCAGTACTTC. This sequence encodes CSAREETFGRAYEQYF. J is TRBJ2-7 and V is TRBV20-1; D gene unclear. Trimming cost V 0 bases and J 2 bases, with 17 bases left between them. The germline CDR1 and CDR2 sequences are DFQATT and SNEGSKA (reference sequence). The CDR3 covers 16 residues.

Concerning this clonotype: A much bigger clone sits one base away, suggesting this may be a read error. V is TRBV9 and J is TRBJ2-7, with D uncertain. Germline loops: CDR1 SGDLS, CDR2 YYNGEE. The CDR3 is 14 amino acids. CDR3 DNA: TGTGTCAGCAGCGTAGAGTGGAGCTCCTACGAGCAGTACTTC. Translated, it gives CVSSVEWSSYEQYF.

There are a few counts of this clonotype. The chain links TRBV24-1 to TRBJ1-1; D is possibly TRBD1 (5 bases). V lost 10 bases to trimming and J lost 7 bases, with 12 bases between them. This CDR3 contains 11 residues. Germline V gene lookup returns CDR1 KGHDR and CDR2 SFDVKD. Here the CDR3 reads CATRRGDEAFF. Written as DNA, the CDR3 is TGTGCCACACGTAGGGGCGATGAAGCTTTCTTT.

This clonotype has only a few counts. CDR3 sequence: CATSRAMGGWNEKLFF. Here the CDR3 DNA reads TGTGCCACCAGCAGAGCCATGGGGGGGTGGAATGAAAAACTGTTTTTT. This chain uses TRBV15 with TRBJ1-4; D perhaps matches TRBD1 (5 bases). Germline-derived CDR1 and CDR2 are LNHNV and YYDKDF (reference sequence). The ends were cut back, 1 base at V and 5 bases at J, with 14 bases in the middle. The CDR3 extends over 16 amino acids. Full variable domain (rest looked up from reference TRBV15 and TRBJ1-4): DAMVIQNPRYQVTQFGKPVTLSCSQTLNHNVMYWYQQKSSQAPKLLFHYYDKDFNNEADTPDNFQSRRPNTSFCFLDIRSPGLGDTAMYLCATSRAMGGWNEKLFFGSGTQLSVL.

This clonotype was observed a handful of times. This chain connects TRBV12-3 or TRBV12-4 to TRBJ2-7; either TRBD1 or TRBD2 may fit D (6 bases each). This CDR3 has 16 amino acids. V gave up 6 bases and J gave up 1 base, with 19 bases separating them. This CDR3 reads CASSLGFGGWSYEQYF. The DNA for the CDR3 is TGTGCCAGCAGCCTGGGGTTCGGGGGCTGGTCCTACGAGCAGTACTTC.

The chain's CDR3 is CASSLSLAGVGQETQYF. CDR3 DNA sequence: TGTGCCAGCAGCTTGAGCCTAGCGGGAGTGGGCCAAGAGACCCAGTACTTC. The chain combines TRBV5-6 with TRBJ2-5, with TRBD2 matching over 10 bases. The V segment lost 1 base and the J segment 1 base; nucleotides outside the gene matches: 7. Germline values: CDR1 SGHDT, CDR2 YYEEEE. The CDR3 runs 17 residues.

V usage is TRBV20-1 and J usage is TRBJ1-5; D might be TRBD1 (6 bases). The CDR3 is made up of 16 amino acids. V gave up 6 bases and J gave up 4 bases, with 22 bases separating them. CDR1 and CDR2 (germline): DFQATT, SNEGSKA (reference sequence). Here the CDR3 DNA reads TGCAGTGCGAGCGACAGGACCCGTAGACGTAATCAGCCCCAGCATTTT. Translating it yields CSASDRTRRRNQPQHF.

Turning to this clonotype: The missing conserved phenylalanine or tryptophan at the end of this CDR3 makes a read error likely. This chain uses TRBV15 with TRBJ1-6; the D gene is possibly TRBD1 (6 bases). The germline V gene has CDR1 LNHNV and CDR2 YYDKDF (reference sequence). V lost 0 bases to trimming and J lost 14 bases, with 11 bases between them. This CDR3 has 13 residues. In DNA, the CDR3 is TGTGCCACCAGCAGAGACCCGGGGGACACCCTCCACTGT. It codes for CATSRDPGDTLHC.

The J gene is TRBJ2-7, the V gene TRBV20-1; 14 bases align to TRBD2. V was pared by 4 bases and J by 2 bases, with 4 bases of the junction left unmatched. CDR3 length equals 15 residues. CDR1 DFQATT and CDR2 SNEGSKA come from the germline V gene (reference sequence). The CDR3 loop reads CSATGLAGGPYEQYF. The CDR3 DNA follows: TGCAGTGCTACTGGACTAGCGGGAGGACCCTACGAGCAGTACTTC.

This clonotype has just a few counts. The chain is built from TRBV28 and TRBJ2-1, with 11 bases that match TRBD2. With 5 bases clipped from V and 6 bases from J, the junction kept 15 bases outside the gene matches. The CDR3 covers 18 residues. Germline V gives CDR1 MDHEN, CDR2 SYDVKM. DNA of the CDR3: TGTGCCAGCAGTCGGCTAGCGGGAGGAGGGATGAGGGCCAATGAGCAGTTCTTC. Protein: CASSRLAGGGMRANEQFF.

The chain is built from TRBV20-1 and TRBJ1-1; D is ambiguous. The CDR3 is 11 amino acids. Germline V gene lookup returns CDR1 DFQATT and CDR2 SNEGSKA (reference sequence). V was cut by 6 bases and J by 7 bases, with 12 bases left in between. The chain's CDR3 is CSAHPIFEAFF. The CDR3 region has the DNA TGCAGTGCCCACCCCATTTTTGAAGCTTTCTTT.

The rearrangement joins TRBV18 to TRBJ2-1; unclear D gene. The CDR3 runs 12 residues. In germline, CDR1 is KGHSH, CDR2 LQKENI. Trimming took 3 bases from V and 3 from J, leaving 3 bases between them. DNA for the CDR3: TGTGCCAGCTCACCGGACTACAATGAGCAGTTCTTC. It specifies CASSPDYNEQFF. The entire variable domain, with the rest obtained from reference TRBV18 and TRBJ2-1, is as follows: NAGVMQNPRHLVRRRGQEARLRCSPMKGHSHVYWYRQLPEEGLKFMVYLQKENIIDESGMPKERFSAEFPKEGPSILRIQQVVRGDSAAYFCASSPDYNEQFFGPGTRLTVL.

The chain joins TRBV21-1 to TRBJ1-4; TRBD1 is taken as the D call from the table, unchecked against the DNA. TRBV21-1 has pseudogene status. This CDR3 has 17 residues. In DNA form, the CDR3 reads TGTGCCAGCAGCAAAGACCTCCGGCGGGACAGGGAAGGAAAACTGTTTTTT. It translates to CASSKDLRRDREGKLFF.

The genes are TRBV15 and TRBJ2-7, with 7 bases identical to TRBD2. V gave up 0 bases and J gave up 7 bases; unmatched junction bases: 6. The germline V gene encodes CDR1 LNHNV and CDR2 YYDKDF (reference sequence). This CDR3 is built from 14 residues. The CDR3 loop reads CATSRDPLLAEQYF. In DNA, the CDR3 is TGTGCCACCAGCAGAGATCCCTTACTAGCGGAGCAGTACTTC.

This clonotype was detected a few times. V and J are TRBV20-1 and TRBJ1-5; D not certain. V was shortened by 1 base and J by 3 bases, with 13 bases between the two germline ends. The CDR3 totals 15 residues. Germline CDR1 and CDR2: DFQATT and SNEGSKA (reference sequence). The CDR3 DNA reads TGCAGTGCTAGAGTACTCCAGGCTTACAATCAGCCCCAGCATTTT. Protein: CSARVLQAYNQPQHF.

The rearrangement uses TRBV20-1 and TRBJ2-2, with D possibly TRBD2 on 5 matching bases. The germline V gene has CDR1 DFQATT and CDR2 SNEGSKA (reference sequence). CDR3 length equals 15 residues. Deletions cut 3 bases from V and 1 base from J, with 12 bases between. CDR3 protein: CSASIRSGNTGELFF. The CDR3 DNA follows: TGCAGTGCTAGTATTCGCAGCGGGAACACCGGGGAGCTGTTTTTT.

On this clonotype: Since a much larger clone is just one base distant, this may be a read error. The gene calls are TRBV5-1 and TRBJ2-3, with D maybe TRBD2 (5 bases). With 6 bases removed from V and 3 bases from J, the gap between germline ends came to 17 bases. The CDR3 consists of 15 residues. Germline V gene lookup returns CDR1 SGHRS and CDR2 YFSETQ. The CDR3 coding sequence is TGCGCCAGCAACTCGAAATCAGGAGGTACAGATACGCAGTATTTT. This sequence encodes CASNSKSGGTDTQYF.